This TCR beta chain was sequenced for a study of blood T cell repertoires in COVID-19. Sequencing used immunoSEQ multiplex PCR; TCRdb keeps in-frame clones, though not all of them. The table records tens of thousands of clones, just under 80% of them present only once. V lost 4 bases and J lost 5, with 10 bases in between. The germline V gene has CDR1 SGHTS and CDR2 YDEGEE. The CDR3 consists of 13 residues. The clonotype originates from a human donor with active or convalescent COVID-19. The donor label of this sample is uncertain. Sequenced sample: peripheral blood. The J gene is TRBJ1-5, the V gene TRBV5-8, with D possibly being TRBD1 (5 bases). The CDR3 sequence is CASSLRGDQPQHF. The CDR3 bases are TGTGCCAGCAGCCTGCGGGGGGATCAGCCCCAGCATTTT.